This is a list of T cell receptor beta chains from one sample in a study of metastatic and nonmetastatic thyroid tumors. TCRdb re-clonotyped the PCR reads via MiXCR. The data contain around 17,000 clones, roughly 21% of them singletons. The sample taken for sequencing was adjacent normal tissue. The receptors stem from a female donor with papillary thyroid cancer or a benign thyroid nodule (not recorded which). Some clones in this sample may be carry-over from other donors' samples. The conserved cysteine and the conserved F or W are not part of the CDR3 here. A D gene is named only where the DNA matches it firmly.

d_call: TRBD1; v_call: TRBV19; cdr3_aa: ASSTWDSYNQPQH
d_call: TRBD2; v_call: TRBV9; cdr3_aa: ASSEGGRLYNEQF
d_call: TRBD1; v_call: TRBV28; cdr3_aa: ASSSTGTVGYT
d_call: NA; v_call: TRBV29-1; cdr3_aa: SALAAGYNEQF
d_call: NA; v_call: TRBV4-1; cdr3_aa: ASSQETQY
d_call: TRBD2; v_call: TRBV6-2/TRBV6-3; cdr3_aa: ASSSPTQLTSGWEVEQF
d_call: TRBD2; v_call: TRBV2; cdr3_aa: ASSWTSGSAYNEQF
d_call: TRBD1; v_call: TRBV19; cdr3_aa: ASSRGGGYVSNQPQH
d_call: TRBD1; v_call: TRBV28; cdr3_aa: ASIPGTGGNQQF
d_call: NA; v_call: TRBV7-8; cdr3_aa: ARPPGGVWAPLH
d_call: NA; v_call: TRBV7-3; cdr3_aa: ASSFMGQGGSGRYNEQF
d_call: NA; v_call: TRBV5-4; cdr3_aa: ASSYSPVGYEQY
d_call: NA; v_call: TRBV2; cdr3_aa: ASSVTDMGNQPQH
d_call: NA; v_call: TRBV12-3/TRBV12-4; cdr3_aa: ASSPRDSPLH
d_call: TRBD1; v_call: TRBV4-2; cdr3_aa: ASSQRVGQGHTGELF
d_call: TRBD2; v_call: TRBV20-1; cdr3_aa: SAITQLAGDVETQY
d_call: NA; v_call: TRBV7-6; cdr3_aa: ASSLEGPDTQY
d_call: NA; v_call: TRBV5-1; cdr3_aa: ASSIGRNTEAF
d_call: TRBD1; v_call: TRBV11-2; cdr3_aa: ASSPDRAGELF
d_call: NA; v_call: TRBV5-5; cdr3_aa: ASSSGSSYEQY
d_call: TRBD2; v_call: TRBV11-2; cdr3_aa: ASSQPGGPRETQY
d_call: TRBD1; v_call: TRBV27; cdr3_aa: ASRRDSNYGYT
d_call: NA; v_call: TRBV28; cdr3_aa: ASSRNGKAQNTEAF
d_call: TRBD1; v_call: TRBV7-8; cdr3_aa: ASSLWAGQARTEAF
d_call: NA; v_call: TRBV20-1; cdr3_aa: SARDGGHPFVNTESF
d_call: NA; v_call: TRBV28; cdr3_aa: ASSFRGGPYSGNTIY
d_call: TRBD1; v_call: TRBV20-1; cdr3_aa: SASRGGPGAEAF
d_call: TRBD2; v_call: TRBV27; cdr3_aa: ASSWTSGRGEQY
d_call: NA; v_call: TRBV5-1; cdr3_aa: ASSASGGANIQY
d_call: NA; v_call: TRBV7-3; cdr3_aa: ASSLGAANYGYT
d_call: NA; v_call: TRBV3-1; cdr3_aa: ASSQGGSYTEAF
d_call: NA; v_call: TRBV2; cdr3_aa: ASRQRDTYFNSPLH
d_call: TRBD2; v_call: TRBV18; cdr3_aa: ASSPLLAGYDTGELF
d_call: TRBD1; v_call: TRBV12-3/TRBV12-4; cdr3_aa: ASTPGTGSGEQF
d_call: NA; v_call: TRBV20-1; cdr3_aa: SARIGRVDEQL
d_call: NA; v_call: TRBV7-8; cdr3_aa: ASSLYPGSNQPQH
d_call: NA; v_call: TRBV15; cdr3_aa: ATSRDLPTGSYEQY
d_call: NA; v_call: TRBV6-2/TRBV6-3; cdr3_aa: ASSYSYSGLAKNIQY
d_call: TRBD1; v_call: TRBV6-1; cdr3_aa: ASSGDSWNGYT
d_call: TRBD2; v_call: TRBV20-1; cdr3_aa: SAREGSGTEGHEQF
d_call: NA; v_call: TRBV18; cdr3_aa: ASSPVVSTDTQY